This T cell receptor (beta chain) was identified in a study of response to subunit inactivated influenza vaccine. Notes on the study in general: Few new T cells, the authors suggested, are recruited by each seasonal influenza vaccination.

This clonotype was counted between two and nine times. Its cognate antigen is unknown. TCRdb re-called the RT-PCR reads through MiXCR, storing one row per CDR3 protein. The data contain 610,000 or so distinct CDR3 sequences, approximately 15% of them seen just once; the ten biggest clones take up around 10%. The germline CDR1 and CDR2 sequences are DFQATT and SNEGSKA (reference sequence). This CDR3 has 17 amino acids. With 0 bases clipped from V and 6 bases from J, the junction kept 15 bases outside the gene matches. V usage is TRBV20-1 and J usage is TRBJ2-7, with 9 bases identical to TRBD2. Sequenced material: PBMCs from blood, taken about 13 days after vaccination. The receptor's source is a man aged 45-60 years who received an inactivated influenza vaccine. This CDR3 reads CSARDLTIKLAGAEQYF. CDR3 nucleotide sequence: TGCAGTGCTAGAGATCTGACTATTAAGTTAGCGGGGGCCGAGCAGTACTTC.